The present TCR beta chain was sequenced within a study of CD8+ T cells in alopecia areata. Findings and caveats of the study: Normal scalp had lower clonality than lesional scalp, with alopecia totalis/universalis lesions showing this most strongly.

Trimming removed 5 bases at V and 5 bases at J, with 11 bases between. From germline, CDR1 is SGHRS and CDR2 YFSETQ. This CDR3 has 13 residues. As to this clone: Its antigen is unknown.

TCR sequencing used cDNA made by reverse transcription of extracted RNA. TCRdb's table, derived via immunoSEQ multiplex PCR, lists solely in-frame clones and lacks some. In the table there are around 140,000 clones, around 60% of which are singletons. Sequencing used CD4+ T cells sorted from blood, obtained at week 0. The chain combines TRBV5-1 with TRBJ1-5, with D possibly TRBD1 on 6 matching bases. This TCR was recovered from a human donor with alopecia areata. The CDR3 region is CASRRGTHQPQHF. The CDR3 coding sequence is TGCGCCAGCAGACGCGGGACACATCAGCCCCAGCATTTT. Looking up the rest from reference TRBV5-1 and TRBJ1-5 gives the full variable domain: KAGVTQTPRYLIKTRGQQVTLSCSPISGHRSVSWYQQTPGQGLQFLFEYFSETQRNKGNFPGRFSGRQFSNSRSEMNVSTLELGDSALYLCASRRGTHQPQHFGDGTRLSIL.